This T cell receptor beta chain was retrieved from a study of vaccination and CD4 T cells after COVID-19. Treatment in this sample: roughly 11-day PBMC culture with coronavirus spike peptide pools or control peptides (ViraFEST assay). Prior to the COVID-19 pandemic (2011-2018), the unexposed donor's CD4+ T cells were collected. Four cold-coronavirus spikes and SARS-CoV-2 S/N served to probe CD4+ T cells taken from unexposed donors, cells permitting. V was shortened by 1 base and J by 1 base, with 15 bases between the two germline ends. Germline loops: CDR1 LNHNV, CDR2 YYDKDF (reference sequence). This CDR3 has 17 amino acids. Sequenced with the Oncomine TCR Beta short-read assay was DNA taken from cultured CD4+ T cells. A single record per CDR3 protein comes from TCRdb applying MiXCR to the PCR reads. The repertoire holds around 7,000 distinct CDR3 sequences, with 43% as singletons. As concerns this clonotype: The antigen remains unidentified.

Material: CD4+ T cells from blood, cultured in vitro. The chain carries TRBV15 and TRBJ2-3; a possible D gene is TRBD2 (6 bases). The receptor was isolated from a human donor in good health. Here the CDR3 reads CATSRGLTSQGTDTQYF. As DNA, the CDR3 is TGTGCCACCAGCAGAGGGCTTACTAGCCAGGGCACAGATACGCAGTATTTT.